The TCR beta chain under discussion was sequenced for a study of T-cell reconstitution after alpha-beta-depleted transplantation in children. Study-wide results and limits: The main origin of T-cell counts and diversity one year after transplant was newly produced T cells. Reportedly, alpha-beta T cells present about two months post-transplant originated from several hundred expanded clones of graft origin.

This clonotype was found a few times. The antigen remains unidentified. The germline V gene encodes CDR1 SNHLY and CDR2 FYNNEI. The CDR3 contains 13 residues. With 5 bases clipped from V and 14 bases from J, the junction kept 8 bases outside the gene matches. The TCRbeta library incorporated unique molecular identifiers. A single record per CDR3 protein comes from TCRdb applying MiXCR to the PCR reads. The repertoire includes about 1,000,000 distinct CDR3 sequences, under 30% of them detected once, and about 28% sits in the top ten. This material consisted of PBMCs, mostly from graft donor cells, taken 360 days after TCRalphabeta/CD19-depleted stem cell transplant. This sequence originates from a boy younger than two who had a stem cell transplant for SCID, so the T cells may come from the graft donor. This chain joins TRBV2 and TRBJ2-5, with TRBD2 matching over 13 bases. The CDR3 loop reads CASSPPGLAGTYF. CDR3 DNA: TGTGCCAGCAGTCCTCCGGGACTAGCGGGGACTTACTTC.